These 2 T cell receptor beta chains were sequenced from one sample in a study of T-cell reconstitution after alpha-beta-depleted transplantation in children. Preparation of the TCRbeta library was carried out with unique molecular identifiers. TCRdb processed the PCR reads anew with MiXCR; each CDR3 protein has one entry. This sample has about 17,000 distinct CDR3 sequences, with about an eighth found just once. The sequences come from PBMCs, mostly from graft donor cells, collected 180 days after TCRalphabeta/CD19-depleted stem cell transplant. These receptors were taken from a boy under two years old who had a stem cell transplant for Wiskott-Aldrich syndrome, so the T cells may come from the graft donor.

This chain uses TRBV24-1 with TRBJ2-2; D could derive from TRBD1 or TRBD2 (6 bases each). This CDR3 region has 13 residues. Germline loops: CDR1 KGHDR, CDR2 SFDVKD. Trimming took 1 base from V and 10 from J, leaving 9 bases between them. CDR3 sequence reads: CATSDFSGAELFF. CDR3 DNA sequence: TGTGCCACCAGTGATTTTTCGGGGGCGGAGCTGTTTTTT.

This clonotype appeared a single time. The chain links TRBV7-2 to TRBJ1-1; weak D call: TRBD1 (6 bases). V was cut by 0 bases and J by 10 bases, with 15 bases left in between. In germline, CDR1 is SGHTA, CDR2 FQGNSA. The CDR3 is made up of 14 amino acids. CDR3 nucleotides: TGTGCCAGCAGCTTAGCGTGGGGGCGGGCCGTAGCTTTCTTT. Protein sequence: CASSLAWGRAVAFF.